This TCR beta chain was profiled in a study of T cell responses to AZD1222 COVID-19 vaccine. Overall study findings and caveats: The breadth and depth of Spike-specific TCRs increased once two AZD1222 doses had been given.

Points on this clone: Its antigen is not identified.

V gave up 6 bases and J gave up 0 bases; unmatched junction bases: 7. The CDR3 runs 15 residues. The germline V gene encodes CDR1 MDHEN and CDR2 SYDVKM. Assay: immunoSEQ multiplex PCR; the TCRdb copy retains only in-frame clones and omits some. Among fewer than 200,000 clones listed, just under 90% were seen once. Source: peripheral blood, taken 28 days after the second dose of the MenACWY control vaccine. The source is an adult who received the MenACWY meningococcal vaccine as a control. The V call is TRBV28, the J call TRBJ1-2; 7 nucleotides agree with TRBD1. In DNA, the CDR3 is TGTGCCAGCAGCTTTCCGGGACAGCCTAACTATGGCTACACCTTC. Its translation: CASSFPGQPNYGYTF.